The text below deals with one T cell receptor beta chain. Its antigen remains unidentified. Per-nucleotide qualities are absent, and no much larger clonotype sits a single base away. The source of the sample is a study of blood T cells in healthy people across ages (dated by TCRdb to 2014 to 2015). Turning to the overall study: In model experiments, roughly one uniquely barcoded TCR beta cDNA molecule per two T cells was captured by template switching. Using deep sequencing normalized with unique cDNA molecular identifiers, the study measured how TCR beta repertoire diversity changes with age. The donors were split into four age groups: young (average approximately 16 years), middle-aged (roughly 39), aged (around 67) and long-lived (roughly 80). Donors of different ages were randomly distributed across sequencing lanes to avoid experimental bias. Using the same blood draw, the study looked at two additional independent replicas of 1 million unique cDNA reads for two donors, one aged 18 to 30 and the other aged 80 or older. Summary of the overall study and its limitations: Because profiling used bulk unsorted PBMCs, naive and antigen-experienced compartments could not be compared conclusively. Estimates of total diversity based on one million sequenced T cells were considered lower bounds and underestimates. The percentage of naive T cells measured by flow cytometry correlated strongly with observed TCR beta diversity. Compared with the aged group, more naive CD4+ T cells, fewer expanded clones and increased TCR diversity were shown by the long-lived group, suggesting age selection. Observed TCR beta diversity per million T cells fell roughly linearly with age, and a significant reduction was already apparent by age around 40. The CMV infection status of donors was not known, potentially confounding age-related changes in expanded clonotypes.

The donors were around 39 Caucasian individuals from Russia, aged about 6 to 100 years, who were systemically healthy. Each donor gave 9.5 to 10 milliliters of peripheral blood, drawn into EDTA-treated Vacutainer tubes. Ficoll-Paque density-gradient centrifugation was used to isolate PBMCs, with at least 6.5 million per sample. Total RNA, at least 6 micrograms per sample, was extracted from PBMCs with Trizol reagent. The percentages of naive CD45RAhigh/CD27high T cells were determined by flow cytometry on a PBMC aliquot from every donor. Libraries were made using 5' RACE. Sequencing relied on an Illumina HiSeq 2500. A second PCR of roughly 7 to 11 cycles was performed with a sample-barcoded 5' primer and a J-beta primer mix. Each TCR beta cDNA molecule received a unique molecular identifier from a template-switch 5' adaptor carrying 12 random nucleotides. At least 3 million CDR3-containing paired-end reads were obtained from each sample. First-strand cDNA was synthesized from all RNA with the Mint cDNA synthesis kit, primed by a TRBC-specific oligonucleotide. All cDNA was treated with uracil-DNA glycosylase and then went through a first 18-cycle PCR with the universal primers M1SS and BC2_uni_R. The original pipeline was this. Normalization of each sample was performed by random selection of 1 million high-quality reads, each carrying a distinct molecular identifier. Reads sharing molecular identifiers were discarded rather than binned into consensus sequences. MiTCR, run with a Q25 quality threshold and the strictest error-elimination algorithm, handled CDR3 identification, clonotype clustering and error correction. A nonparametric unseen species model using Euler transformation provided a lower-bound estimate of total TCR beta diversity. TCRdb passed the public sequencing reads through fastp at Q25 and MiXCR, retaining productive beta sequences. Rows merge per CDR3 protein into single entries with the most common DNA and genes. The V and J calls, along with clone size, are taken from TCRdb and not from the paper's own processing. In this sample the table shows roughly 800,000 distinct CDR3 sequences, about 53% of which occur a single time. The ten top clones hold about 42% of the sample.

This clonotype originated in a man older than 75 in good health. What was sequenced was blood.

The CDR3 region: CASSKSRGYEQYF. In nucleotides, the sequence is TGTGCCAGCAGCAAATCCAGGGGCTACGAGCAGTACTTC. This sequence uses TRBV21-1 and TRBJ2-5; the table names TRBD1, a call not compared with the DNA. The J call is uncertain, as TRBJ2-7 better fits the DNA end. TRBV21-1 is shown as a pseudogene. The CDR3 numbers 13 residues from cysteine through phenylalanine. Kept here is only the CDR3 DNA, which spans 39 bases and is read in frame from base 1.